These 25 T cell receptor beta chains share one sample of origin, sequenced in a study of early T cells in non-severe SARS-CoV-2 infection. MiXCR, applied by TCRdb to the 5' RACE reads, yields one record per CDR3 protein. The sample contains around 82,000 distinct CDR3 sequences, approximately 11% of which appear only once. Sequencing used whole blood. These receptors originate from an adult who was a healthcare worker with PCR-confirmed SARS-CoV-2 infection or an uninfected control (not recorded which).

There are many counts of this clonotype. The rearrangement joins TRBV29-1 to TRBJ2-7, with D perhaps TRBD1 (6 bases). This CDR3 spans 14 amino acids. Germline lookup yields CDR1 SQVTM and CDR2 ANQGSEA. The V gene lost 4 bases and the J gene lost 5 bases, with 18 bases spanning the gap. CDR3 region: CSVVTGPLNNEQYF. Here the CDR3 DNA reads TGCAGCGTTGTGACAGGCCCCCTAAATAACGAGCAGTACTTC.

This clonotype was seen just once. CDR3 protein: CASSSGPSTDTQYF. Written as DNA, the CDR3 is TGTGCCAGCAGCTCGGGACCTAGCACAGATACGCAGTATTTT. The genes are TRBV11-2 and TRBJ2-3; perhaps D is TRBD1 or TRBD2 (5 bases each). This CDR3 comprises 14 residues. CDR1 is SGHAT, CDR2 FQNNGV, per germline. V was cut by 4 bases and J by 0 bases, with 8 bases left in between.

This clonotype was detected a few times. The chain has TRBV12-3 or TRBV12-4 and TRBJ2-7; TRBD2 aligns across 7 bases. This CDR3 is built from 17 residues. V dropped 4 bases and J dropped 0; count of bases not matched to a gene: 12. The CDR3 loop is CASSSAETGGSSYEQYF. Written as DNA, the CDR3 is TGTGCCAGCAGTTCCGCAGAAACGGGCGGGAGCTCCTACGAGCAGTACTTC.

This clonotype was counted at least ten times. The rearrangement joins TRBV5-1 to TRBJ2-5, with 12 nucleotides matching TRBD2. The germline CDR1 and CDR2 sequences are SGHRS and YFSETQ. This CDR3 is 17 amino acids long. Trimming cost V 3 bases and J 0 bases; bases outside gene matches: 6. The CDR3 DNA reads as TGCGCCAGCAGCTCGACTAGCGGGGGATTGTACCAAGAGACCCAGTACTTC. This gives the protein CASSSTSGGLYQETQYF. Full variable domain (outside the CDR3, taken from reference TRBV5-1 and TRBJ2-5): KAGVTQTPRYLIKTRGQQVTLSCSPISGHRSVSWYQQTPGQGLQFLFEYFSETQRNKGNFPGRFSGRQFSNSRSEMNVSTLELGDSALYLCASSSTSGGLYQETQYFGPGTRLLVL.

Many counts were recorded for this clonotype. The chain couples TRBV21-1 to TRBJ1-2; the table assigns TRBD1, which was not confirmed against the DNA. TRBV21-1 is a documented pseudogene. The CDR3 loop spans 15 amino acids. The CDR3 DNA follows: TGTGCCGGACTGATGACAGGGGCCATAGGGTATGGCTACACCTTC. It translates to CAGLMTGAIGYGYTF.

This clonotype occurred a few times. The CDR3 region has the DNA TGTGCCAGCAGTCCCTGGACAGGGTATGGCAATCAGCCCCAGCATTTT. Protein: CASSPWTGYGNQPQHF. The genes are TRBV12-3 or TRBV12-4 and TRBJ1-5, with 8 bases matching TRBD1. J gave up 2 bases and V 5 bases, and 8 bases lay outside the gene matches. This CDR3 is built from 16 residues.

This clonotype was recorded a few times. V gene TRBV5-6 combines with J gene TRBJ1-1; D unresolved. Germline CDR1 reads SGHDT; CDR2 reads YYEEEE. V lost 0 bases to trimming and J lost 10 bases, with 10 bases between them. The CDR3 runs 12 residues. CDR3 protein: CASSLVEGRAFF. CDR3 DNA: TGTGCCAGCAGCTTGGTGGAGGGAAGAGCTTTCTTT.

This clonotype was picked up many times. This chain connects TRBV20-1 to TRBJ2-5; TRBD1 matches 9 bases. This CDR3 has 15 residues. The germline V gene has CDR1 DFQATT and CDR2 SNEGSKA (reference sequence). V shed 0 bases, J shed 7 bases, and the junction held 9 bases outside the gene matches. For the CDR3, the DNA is TGCAGTGCTAGAGAACAACAGGGGGCAGGGGGGACCCAGTACTTC. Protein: CSAREQQGAGGTQYF.

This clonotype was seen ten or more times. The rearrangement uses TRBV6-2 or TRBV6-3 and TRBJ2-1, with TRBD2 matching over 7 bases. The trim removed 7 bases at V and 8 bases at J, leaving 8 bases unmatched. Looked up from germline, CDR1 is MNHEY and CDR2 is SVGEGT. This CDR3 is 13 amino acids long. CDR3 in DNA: TGTGCCAGCAAGCGGGACGGGGGGTATGAGCAGTTCTTC. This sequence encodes CASKRDGGYEQFF.

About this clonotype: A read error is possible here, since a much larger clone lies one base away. In DNA form, the CDR3 reads TGCGCCAGCGAAGACAGGAACAATGAGCAGTTCTTC. Amino acids: CASEDRNNEQFF. The chain employs TRBV5-1 and TRBJ2-1; possible D gene TRBD1, 6 bases. The germline V gene has CDR1 SGHRS and CDR2 YFSETQ. This CDR3 is 12 amino acids long. V was trimmed by 7 bases and J by 5 bases, leaving 10 bases between them.

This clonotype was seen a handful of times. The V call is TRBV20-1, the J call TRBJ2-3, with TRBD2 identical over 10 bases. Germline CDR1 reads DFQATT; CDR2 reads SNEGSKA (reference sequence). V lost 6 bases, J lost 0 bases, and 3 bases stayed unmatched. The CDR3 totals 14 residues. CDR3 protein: CSAVAGGSTDTQYF. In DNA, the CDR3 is TGCAGTGCGGTAGCGGGGGGCAGCACAGATACGCAGTATTTT.

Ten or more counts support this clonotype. CDR3 amino acids: CAISESRGQTEAFF. The CDR3 DNA follows: TGTGCCATCAGTGAGTCCAGGGGGCAGACTGAAGCTTTCTTT. The chain joins TRBV10-3 to TRBJ1-1, with 8 nucleotides matching TRBD1. CDR3 size: 14 residues. The ends lost 0 bases at V and 5 bases at J; junction bases unmatched: 2. Germline loops: CDR1 ENHRY, CDR2 SYGVKD.

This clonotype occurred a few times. CDR3 protein: CASSPVGTDTQYF. The DNA for the CDR3 is TGTGCCAGCAGCCCCGTCGGCACAGATACGCAGTATTTT. The rearrangement joins TRBV3-1 to TRBJ2-3, with D unresolved. The CDR3 spans 13 residues. Trimming pared 4 bases from V and 1 base from J, leaving 6 bases between. Per germline, CDR1 LGHDT and CDR2 YNNKEL (reference sequence).

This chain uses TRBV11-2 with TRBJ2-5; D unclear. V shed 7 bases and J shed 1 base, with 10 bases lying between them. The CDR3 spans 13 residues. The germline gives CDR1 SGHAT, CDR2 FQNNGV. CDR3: CASTFRSQETQYF. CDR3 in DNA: TGTGCCAGCACCTTCCGTAGCCAAGAGACCCAGTACTTC.

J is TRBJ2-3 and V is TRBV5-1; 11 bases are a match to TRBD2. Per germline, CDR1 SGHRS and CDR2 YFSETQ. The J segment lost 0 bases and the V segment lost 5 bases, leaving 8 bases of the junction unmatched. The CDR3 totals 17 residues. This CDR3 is CASSPWGLAVSTDTQYF. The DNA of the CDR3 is TGCGCCAGCAGTCCCTGGGGACTAGCGGTGAGCACAGATACGCAGTATTTT.

This CDR3 reads CATSRGPSSGQETQYF. CDR3 in DNA: TGTGCCACCAGCAGAGGTCCTAGCTCTGGGCAAGAGACCCAGTACTTC. The rearrangement uses TRBV15 and TRBJ2-5; D may be TRBD2 (5 bases). The V gene lost 1 base and the J gene lost 2 bases, with 14 bases spanning the gap. This CDR3 is built from 16 residues. Per germline, CDR1 LNHNV and CDR2 YYDKDF (reference sequence).

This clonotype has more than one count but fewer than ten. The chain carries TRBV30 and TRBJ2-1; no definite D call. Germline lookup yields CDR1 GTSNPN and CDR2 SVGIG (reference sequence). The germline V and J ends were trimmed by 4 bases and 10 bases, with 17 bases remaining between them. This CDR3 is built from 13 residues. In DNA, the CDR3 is TGTGCCTGGACCCGCCGGGCCCCCGCAGAGCAGTTCTTC. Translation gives CAWTRRAPAEQFF.

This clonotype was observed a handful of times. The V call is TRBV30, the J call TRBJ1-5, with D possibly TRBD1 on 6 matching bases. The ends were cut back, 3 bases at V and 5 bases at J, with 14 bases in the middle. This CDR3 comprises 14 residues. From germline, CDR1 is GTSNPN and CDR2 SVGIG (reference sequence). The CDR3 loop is CAWRDLRGDQPQHF. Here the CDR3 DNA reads TGTGCCTGGAGGGATCTAAGGGGGGATCAGCCCCAGCATTTT.

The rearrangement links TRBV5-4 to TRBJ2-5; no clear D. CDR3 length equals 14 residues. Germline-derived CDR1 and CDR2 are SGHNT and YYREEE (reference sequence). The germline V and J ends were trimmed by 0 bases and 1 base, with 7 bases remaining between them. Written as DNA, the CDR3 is TGTGCCAGCAGCTTGGCTACCGGCCAAGAGACCCAGTACTTC. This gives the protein CASSLATGQETQYF.

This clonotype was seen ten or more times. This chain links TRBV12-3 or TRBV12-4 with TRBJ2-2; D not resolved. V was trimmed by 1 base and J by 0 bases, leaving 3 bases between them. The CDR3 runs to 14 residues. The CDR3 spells CASSLVPNTGELFF. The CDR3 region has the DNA TGTGCCAGCAGTTTAGTTCCGAACACCGGGGAGCTGTTTTTT.

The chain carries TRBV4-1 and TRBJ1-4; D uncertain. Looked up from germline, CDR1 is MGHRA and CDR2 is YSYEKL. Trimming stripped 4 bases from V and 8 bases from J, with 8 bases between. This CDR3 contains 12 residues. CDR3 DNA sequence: TGCGCCAGCAGCCGCAAGGAAGAAAAACTGTTTTTT. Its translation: CASSRKEEKLFF.

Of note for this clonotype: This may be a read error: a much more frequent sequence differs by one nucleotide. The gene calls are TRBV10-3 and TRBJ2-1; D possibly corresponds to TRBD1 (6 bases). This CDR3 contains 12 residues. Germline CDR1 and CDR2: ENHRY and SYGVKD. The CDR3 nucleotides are TGTGGCATCACCCGACAGGACAATGAGCAGTTCTTC. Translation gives CGITRQDNEQFF.

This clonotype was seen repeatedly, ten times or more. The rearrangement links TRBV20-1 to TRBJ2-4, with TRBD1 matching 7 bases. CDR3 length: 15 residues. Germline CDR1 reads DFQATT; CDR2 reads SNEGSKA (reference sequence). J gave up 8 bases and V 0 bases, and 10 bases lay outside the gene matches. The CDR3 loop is CSARDPGQELDIQYF. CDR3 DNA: TGCAGTGCTAGAGACCCAGGACAGGAGTTGGACATTCAGTACTTC.

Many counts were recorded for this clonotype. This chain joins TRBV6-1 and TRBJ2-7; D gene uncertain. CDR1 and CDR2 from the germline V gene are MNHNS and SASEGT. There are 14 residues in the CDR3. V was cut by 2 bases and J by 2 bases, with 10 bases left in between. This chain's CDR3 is CASSESRAAYEQYF. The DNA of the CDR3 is TGTGCCAGCAGTGAATCTCGGGCAGCCTACGAGCAGTACTTC.

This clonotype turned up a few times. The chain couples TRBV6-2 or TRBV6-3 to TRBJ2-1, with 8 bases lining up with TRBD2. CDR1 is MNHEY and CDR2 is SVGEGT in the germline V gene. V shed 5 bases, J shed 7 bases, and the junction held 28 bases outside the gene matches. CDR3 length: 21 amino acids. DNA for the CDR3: TGTGCCAGCAGTCCCCTTCCCCTAGCGGGCGCCCCTTTGAACCAGCCGAATGAGCAGTTCTTC. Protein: CASSPLPLAGAPLNQPNEQFF.